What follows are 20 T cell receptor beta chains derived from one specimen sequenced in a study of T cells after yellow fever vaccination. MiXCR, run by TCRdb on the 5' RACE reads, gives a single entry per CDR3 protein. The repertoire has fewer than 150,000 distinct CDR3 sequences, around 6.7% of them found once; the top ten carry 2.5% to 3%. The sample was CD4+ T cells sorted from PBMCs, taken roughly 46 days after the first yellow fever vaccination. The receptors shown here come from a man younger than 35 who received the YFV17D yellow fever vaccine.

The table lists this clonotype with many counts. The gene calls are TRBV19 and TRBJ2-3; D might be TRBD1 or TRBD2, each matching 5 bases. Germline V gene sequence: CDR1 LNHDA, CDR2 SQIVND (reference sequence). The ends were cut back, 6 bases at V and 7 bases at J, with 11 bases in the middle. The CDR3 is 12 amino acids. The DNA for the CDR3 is TGTGCCAGTAGCGTATGGGGGAATACGCAGTATTTT. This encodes CASSVWGNTQYF. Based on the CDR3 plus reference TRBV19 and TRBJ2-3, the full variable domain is DGGITQSPKYLFRKEGQNVTLSCEQNLNHDAMYWYRQDPGQGLRLIYYSQIVNDFQKGDIAEGYSVSREKKESFPLTVTSAQKNPTAFYLCASSVWGNTQYFGPGTRLTVL.

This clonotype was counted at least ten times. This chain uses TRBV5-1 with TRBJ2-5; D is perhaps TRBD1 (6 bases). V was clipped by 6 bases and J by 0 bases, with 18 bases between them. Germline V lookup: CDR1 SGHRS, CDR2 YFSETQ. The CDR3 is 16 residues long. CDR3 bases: TGCGCCAGCAAAAAGGGGCCAGGGGTGGACCAAGAGACCCAGTACTTC. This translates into CASKKGPGVDQETQYF.

The CDR3 is CASSLAGGGGPDTQYF. The CDR3 DNA follows: TGTGCCAGCAGTTTAGCGGGCGGGGGGGGCCCAGATACGCAGTATTTT. The chain joins TRBV12-3 or TRBV12-4 to TRBJ2-3; 9 bases line up with TRBD2. Trimming cost V 0 bases and J 4 bases; bases outside gene matches: 5. This CDR3 region has 16 residues.

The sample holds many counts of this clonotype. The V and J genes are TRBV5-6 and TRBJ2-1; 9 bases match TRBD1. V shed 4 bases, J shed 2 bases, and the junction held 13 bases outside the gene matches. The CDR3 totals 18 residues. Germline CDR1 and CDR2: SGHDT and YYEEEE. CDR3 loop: CASSRGTGRRGTYNEQFF. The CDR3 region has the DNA TGTGCCAGCAGCCGCGGGACAGGGAGACGAGGGACCTACAATGAGCAGTTCTTC.

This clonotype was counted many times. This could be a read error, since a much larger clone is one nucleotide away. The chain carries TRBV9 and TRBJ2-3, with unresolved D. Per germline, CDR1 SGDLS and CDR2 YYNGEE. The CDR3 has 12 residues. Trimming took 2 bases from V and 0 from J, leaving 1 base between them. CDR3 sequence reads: CASSVSTDTQYF. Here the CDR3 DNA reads TGTGCCAGCAGCGTTAGCACAGATACGCAGTATTTT.

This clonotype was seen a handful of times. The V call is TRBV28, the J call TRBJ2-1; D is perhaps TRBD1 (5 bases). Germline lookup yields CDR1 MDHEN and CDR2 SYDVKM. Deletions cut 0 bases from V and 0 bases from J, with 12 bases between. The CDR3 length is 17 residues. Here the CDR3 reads CASSLWAGKSSYNEQFF. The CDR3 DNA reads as TGTGCCAGCAGTTTATGGGCAGGGAAGAGCTCCTACAATGAGCAGTTCTTC.

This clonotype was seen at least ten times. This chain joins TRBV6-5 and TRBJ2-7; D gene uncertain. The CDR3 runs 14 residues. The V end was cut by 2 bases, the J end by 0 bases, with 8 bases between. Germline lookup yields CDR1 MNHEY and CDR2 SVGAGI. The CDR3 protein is CASSYGWDSYEQYF. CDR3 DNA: TGTGCCAGCAGTTACGGGTGGGACTCCTACGAGCAGTACTTC.

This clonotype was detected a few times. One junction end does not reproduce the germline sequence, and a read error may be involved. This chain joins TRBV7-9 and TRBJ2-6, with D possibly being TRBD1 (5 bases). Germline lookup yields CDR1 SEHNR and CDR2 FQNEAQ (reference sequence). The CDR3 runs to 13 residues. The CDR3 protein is CASSLAGAKVLTF. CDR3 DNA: TGTGCCAGCAGCTTAGCTGGGGCCAAAGTCCTGACTTTC.

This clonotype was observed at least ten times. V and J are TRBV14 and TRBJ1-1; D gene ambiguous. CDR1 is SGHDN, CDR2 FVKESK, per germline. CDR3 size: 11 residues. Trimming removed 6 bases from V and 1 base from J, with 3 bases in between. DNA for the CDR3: TGTGCCAGCAGGGGGAACACTGAAGCTTTCTTT. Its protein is CASRGNTEAFF. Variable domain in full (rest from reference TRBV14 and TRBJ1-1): EAGVTQFPSHSVIEKGQTVTLRCDPISGHDNLYWYRRVMGKEIKFLLHFVKESKQDESGMPNNRFLAERTGGTYSTLKVQPAELEDSGVYFCASRGNTEAFFGQGTRLTVV.

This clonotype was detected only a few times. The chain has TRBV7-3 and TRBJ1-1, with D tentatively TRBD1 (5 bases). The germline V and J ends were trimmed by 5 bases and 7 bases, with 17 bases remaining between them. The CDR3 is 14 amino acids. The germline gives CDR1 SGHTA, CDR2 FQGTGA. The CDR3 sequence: CASSVQVAAIEAFF. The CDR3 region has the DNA TGTGCCAGCAGCGTACAGGTTGCGGCTATTGAAGCTTTCTTT.

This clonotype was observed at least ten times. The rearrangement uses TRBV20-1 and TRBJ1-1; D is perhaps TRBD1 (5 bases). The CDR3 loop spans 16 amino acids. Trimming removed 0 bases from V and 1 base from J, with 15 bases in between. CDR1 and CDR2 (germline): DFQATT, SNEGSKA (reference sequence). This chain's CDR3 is CSARDWGGLANTEAFF. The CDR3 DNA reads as TGCAGTGCTAGAGATTGGGGGGGGTTAGCGAACACTGAAGCTTTCTTT.

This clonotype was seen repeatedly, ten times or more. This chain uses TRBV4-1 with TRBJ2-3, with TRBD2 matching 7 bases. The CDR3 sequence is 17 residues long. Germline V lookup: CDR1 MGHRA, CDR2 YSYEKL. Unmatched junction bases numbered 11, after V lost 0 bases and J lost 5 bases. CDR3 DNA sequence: TGCGCCAGCAGCCAAGATCTCGGTAGCGGGCAATTAGATACGCAGTATTTT. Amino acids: CASSQDLGSGQLDTQYF.

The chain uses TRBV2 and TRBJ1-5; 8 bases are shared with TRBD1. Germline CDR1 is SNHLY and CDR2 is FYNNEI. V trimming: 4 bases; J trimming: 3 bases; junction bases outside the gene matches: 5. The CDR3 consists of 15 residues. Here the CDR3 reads CASSGRDRINQPQHF. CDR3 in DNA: TGTGCCAGCAGTGGTCGGGACAGGATCAATCAGCCCCAGCATTTT.

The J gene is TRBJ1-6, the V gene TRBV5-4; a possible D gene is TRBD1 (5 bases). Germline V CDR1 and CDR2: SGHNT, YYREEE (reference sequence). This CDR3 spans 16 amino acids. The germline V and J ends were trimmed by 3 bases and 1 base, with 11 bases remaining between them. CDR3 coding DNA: TGTGCCAGCAGCTCTGAGGGGAGTTCCTATAATTCACCCCTCCACTTT. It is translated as CASSSEGSSYNSPLHF.

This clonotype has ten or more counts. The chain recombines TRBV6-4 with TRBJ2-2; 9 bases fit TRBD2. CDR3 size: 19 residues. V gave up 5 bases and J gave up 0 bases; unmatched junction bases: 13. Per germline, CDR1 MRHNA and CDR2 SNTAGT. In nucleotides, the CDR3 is TGTGCCAGCAGTCCCAGCCGTAGAGCGGGGGGCGCGAACACCGGGGAGCTGTTTTTT. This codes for CASSPSRRAGGANTGELFF.

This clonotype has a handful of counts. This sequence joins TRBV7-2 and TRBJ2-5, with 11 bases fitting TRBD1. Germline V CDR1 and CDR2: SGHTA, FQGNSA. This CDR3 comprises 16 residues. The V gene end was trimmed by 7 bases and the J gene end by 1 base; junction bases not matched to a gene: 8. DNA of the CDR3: TGTGCCAGCACCAAAAGGACAGGGGGCATCCAAGAGACCCAGTACTTC. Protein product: CASTKRTGGIQETQYF.

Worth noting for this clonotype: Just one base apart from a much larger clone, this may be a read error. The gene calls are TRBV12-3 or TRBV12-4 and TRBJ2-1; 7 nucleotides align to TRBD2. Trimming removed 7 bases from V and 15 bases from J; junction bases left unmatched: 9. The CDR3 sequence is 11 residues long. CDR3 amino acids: CASTKRGRPFF. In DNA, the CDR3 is TGTGCCAGCACCAAGCGGGGCCGCCCGTTCTTC.

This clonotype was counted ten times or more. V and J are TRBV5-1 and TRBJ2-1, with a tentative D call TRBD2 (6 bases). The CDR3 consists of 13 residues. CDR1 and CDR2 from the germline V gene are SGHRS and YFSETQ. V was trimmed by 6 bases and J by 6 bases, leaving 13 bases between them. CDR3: CASMGLLANEQFF. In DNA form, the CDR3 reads TGCGCCAGCATGGGGCTACTAGCCAATGAGCAGTTCTTC. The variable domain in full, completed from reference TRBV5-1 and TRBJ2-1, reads KAGVTQTPRYLIKTRGQQVTLSCSPISGHRSVSWYQQTPGQGLQFLFEYFSETQRNKGNFPGRFSGRQFSNSRSEMNVSTLELGDSALYLCASMGLLANEQFFGPGTRLTVL.

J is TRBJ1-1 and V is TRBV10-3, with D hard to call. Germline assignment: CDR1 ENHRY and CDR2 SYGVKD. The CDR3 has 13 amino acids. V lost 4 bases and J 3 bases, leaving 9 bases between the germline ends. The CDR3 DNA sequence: TGTGCCATCAGTGGGAAGCTTGACACTGAAGCTTTCTTT. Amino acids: CAISGKLDTEAFF.

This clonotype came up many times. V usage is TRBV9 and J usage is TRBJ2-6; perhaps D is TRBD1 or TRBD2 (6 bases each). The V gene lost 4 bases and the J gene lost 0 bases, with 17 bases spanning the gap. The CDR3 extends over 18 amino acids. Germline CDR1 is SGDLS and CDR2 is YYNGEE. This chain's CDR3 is CASSPSGGQSSGANVLTF. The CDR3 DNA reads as TGTGCCAGCAGCCCTAGTGGGGGGCAGAGCTCTGGGGCCAACGTCCTGACTTTC.